One and the same sample provided the 15 T cell receptor beta chains below, sequenced in a study of identical twins. TCRdb fed the 5' RACE reads into MiXCR, producing one record per CDR3 protein. The repertoire holds some 570,000 distinct CDR3 sequences, with about 22% as singletons. These data also featured in a second study, about yellow fever vaccine responses in identical twins.

The sequencing sample was made of CD4+ T cells sorted from blood. These receptors all stem from a young woman in good health.

This chain links TRBV11-2 with TRBJ2-1, with 10 bases matching TRBD2. The germline V gene encodes CDR1 SGHAT and CDR2 FQNNGV. J was trimmed by 0 bases and V by 2 bases; bases with no gene match: 4. The CDR3 consists of 17 residues. The CDR3 DNA reads as TGTGCCAGCAGCTTACAGAGACTAGCGGGCTCCTACAATGAGCAGTTCTTC. Amino acids: CASSLQRLAGSYNEQFF.

This clonotype was seen ten or more times. This CDR3 is CATSDDRINQPQHF. CDR3 nucleotides: TGTGCCACCAGTGATGACAGGATCAATCAGCCCCAGCATTTT. The chain has TRBV24-1 and TRBJ1-5, with a tentative D call TRBD1 (6 bases). V was cut by 3 bases and J by 3 bases, with 8 bases left in between. The CDR3 contains 14 residues. Germline V lookup: CDR1 KGHDR, CDR2 SFDVKD.

This chain connects TRBV20-1 to TRBJ1-1, with D possibly being TRBD1 (5 bases). This CDR3 has 14 residues. V lost 3 bases, J lost 6 bases, and 17 bases lay in between. The germline CDR1 and CDR2 sequences are DFQATT and SNEGSKA (reference sequence). The CDR3 region has the DNA TGCAGTGCTAGGCTGCCAGGGAGGTATGCTGAAGCTTTCTTT. Protein: CSARLPGRYAEAFF.

This chain joins TRBV28 and TRBJ2-7; the D gene is possibly TRBD2 (5 bases). The CDR3 contains 15 residues. Trimming removed 3 bases from V and 0 bases from J, with 12 bases in between. CDR1 is MDHEN and CDR2 is SYDVKM in the germline V gene. The CDR3 spells CASSFGRGGSYEQYF. The CDR3 bases are TGTGCCAGCAGTTTTGGTCGCGGAGGCTCCTACGAGCAGTACTTC. Complete variable domain (other parts from reference TRBV28 and TRBJ2-7): DVKVTQSSRYLVKRTGEKVFLECVQDMDHENMFWYRQDPGLGLRLIYFSYDVKMKEKGDIPEGYSVSREKKERFSLILESASTNQTSMYLCASSFGRGGSYEQYFGPGTRLTVT.

This clonotype was counted between two and nine times. This rearrangement joins TRBV24-1 to TRBJ2-1; 12 positions match TRBD1. Germline lookup yields CDR1 KGHDR and CDR2 SFDVKD. The CDR3 covers 21 residues. J was trimmed by 8 bases and V by 5 bases; bases with no gene match: 24. CDR3 sequence (DNA): TGTGCCACCAGTGCCGGGACAGGGGGCGCGTACTCCGCGACTAGAACTCATGAGCAGTTCTTC. It yields the protein CATSAGTGGAYSATRTHEQFF.

This clonotype was detected only a few times. The V and J genes are TRBV20-1 and TRBJ2-5; D remains ambiguous. Germline CDR1 reads DFQATT; CDR2 reads SNEGSKA (reference sequence). This CDR3 is built from 16 residues. Trimming stripped 0 bases from V and 5 bases from J, with 19 bases between. DNA for the CDR3: TGCAGTGCTAGAGACCCGGACGTCCGTGGGTGGGAGACCCAGTACTTC. It is translated as CSARDPDVRGWETQYF.

The rearrangement joins TRBV28 to TRBJ2-7; 7 nucleotides line up with TRBD2. This CDR3 is 14 amino acids long. CDR1 is MDHEN, CDR2 SYDVKM, per germline. The J segment lost 4 bases and the V segment lost 3 bases, leaving 6 bases of the junction unmatched. The chain's CDR3 is CASSFLAAYYEQYF. The CDR3 DNA sequence: TGTGCCAGCAGTTTTCTAGCGGCGTATTACGAGCAGTACTTC. Full variable domain (rest looked up from reference TRBV28 and TRBJ2-7): DVKVTQSSRYLVKRTGEKVFLECVQDMDHENMFWYRQDPGLGLRLIYFSYDVKMKEKGDIPEGYSVSREKKERFSLILESASTNQTSMYLCASSFLAAYYEQYFGPGTRLTVT.

In this sample, this clonotype turned up a few times. V is TRBV3-1 and J is TRBJ1-5; 8 nucleotides line up with TRBD1. In germline, CDR1 is LGHDT, CDR2 YNNKEL (reference sequence). The CDR3 is 13 amino acids. With V trimmed by 5 bases and J by 15 bases, 12 bases remained unmatched. This chain's CDR3 is CASSLQRQGSMHF. In nucleotides, the CDR3 is TGTGCCAGCAGCTTGCAAAGACAGGGGTCAATGCATTTT.

This chain joins TRBV7-9 and TRBJ1-1, with D perhaps TRBD1 (6 bases). The CDR3 is 14 residues long. CDR1 is SEHNR and CDR2 is FQNEAQ in the germline V gene (reference sequence). Trimming left V 5 bases short and J 3 bases short, with 13 bases between. CDR3 sequence reads: CASSPGRGDTEAFF. The CDR3 region has the DNA TGTGCCAGCAGCCCCGGGAGGGGGGACACTGAAGCTTTCTTT. Full variable domain (missing parts from reference TRBV7-9 and TRBJ1-1): DTGVSQNPRHKITKRGQNVTFRCDPISEHNRLYWYRQTLGQGPEFLTYFQNEAQLEKSRLLSDRFSAERPKGSFSTLEIQRTEQGDSAMYLCASSPGRGDTEAFFGQGTRLTVV.

This clonotype has a handful of counts. The genes are TRBV5-1 and TRBJ2-2, with 10 positions matching TRBD2. J was trimmed by 4 bases and V by 2 bases; bases with no gene match: 8. The CDR3 is made up of 17 amino acids. Germline CDR1 is SGHRS and CDR2 is YFSETQ. The CDR3, as DNA: TGCGCCAGCAGCTTCACAACTAGCGGGGCCAGCACCGGGGAGCTGTTTTTT. Translating it yields CASSFTTSGASTGELFF.

This chain joins TRBV12-3 or TRBV12-4 and TRBJ1-2; D call uncertain. V lost 0 bases and J 4 bases, leaving 15 bases between the germline ends. The CDR3 has 16 amino acids. DNA of the CDR3: TGTGCCAGCAGTTTAGCGAGGACTGGAGGTAGCTATGGCTACACCTTC. Its protein is CASSLARTGGSYGYTF.

This clonotype is classed as medium-sized. CDR3 sequence reads: CASSLGGNTEAFF. CDR3 DNA: TGTGCCAGCAGTTTAGGGGGGAACACTGAAGCTTTCTTT. V and J are TRBV12-3 or TRBV12-4 and TRBJ1-1; D ambiguous. This CDR3 has 13 residues. V shed 1 base and J shed 1 base, with 4 bases lying between them.

The chain links TRBV10-3 to TRBJ1-2, with unresolved D. This CDR3 contains 14 residues. Trimming left V 10 bases short and J 8 bases short, with 23 bases between. Per the germline V gene, CDR1 is ENHRY and CDR2 is SYGVKD. The DNA for the CDR3 is TGTGCCACCACCGCCGGGAGGCTCCCTATCGGCTACACCTTC. It translates to CATTAGRLPIGYTF.

V is TRBV18 and J is TRBJ1-4; D call uncertain. Germline CDR1 reads KGHSH; CDR2 reads LQKENI. The V and J ends lost 0 bases and 0 bases respectively, with 5 bases between them. CDR3 length equals 15 residues. CDR3 sequence (DNA): TGTGCCAGCTCACCACCCGCGGCAACTAATGAAAAACTGTTTTTT. The encoded protein is CASSPPAATNEKLFF.

Only a few counts were recorded for this clonotype. V is TRBV3-1 and J is TRBJ1-5; D not certain. CDR1 and CDR2 from the germline V gene are LGHDT and YNNKEL (reference sequence). V was trimmed by 0 bases and J by 7 bases, leaving 7 bases between them. The CDR3 runs to 13 residues. Written as DNA, the CDR3 is TGTGCCAGCAGCCAAGAGGGTCGGCAGCCCCAGCATTTT. Protein: CASSQEGRQPQHF.